A selection of T cell receptor beta chains follows, all from one sample in a study of CD8 T cells in ankylosing spondylitis. TCRdb called the 5' RACE reads again in MiXCR, with one record for every CDR3 protein. The sample holds about 700,000 distinct CDR3 sequences; 15% to 20% are singletons and the top ten take around 19%. The sequenced material came from blood, either unsorted or a sorted T cell fraction (not recorded which). These receptors originate from a male donor with ankylosing spondylitis. Each CDR3 is given with its conserved first and last residue. The D gene is left open where the match is weak. Not all rows give a size; the values are once, few, many and, for expanded clones, a class.

J gene | V gene | D gene | clone size | CDR3 protein | CDR3 DNA
TRBJ2-7 | TRBV19 | TRBD1 | - | CASSTATGPHYEQYF | TGTGCCAGTAGTACAGCGACAGGGCCCCACTACGAGCAGTACTTC
TRBJ2-2 | TRBV5-1 | TRBD1 | few | CASSWGTVNTGELFF | TGCGCCAGCAGCTGGGGGACAGTTAACACCGGGGAGCTGTTTTTT
TRBJ2-3 | TRBV27 | TRBD2 | few | CASSPTSKASTDTQYF | TGTGCCAGCAGCCCGACTAGCAAAGCTAGCACAGATACGCAGTATTTT
TRBJ2-5 | TRBV12-3/TRBV12-4 | TRBD2 | - | CASSPLAGVGETQYF | TGTGCCAGCAGCCCTCTAGCGGGAGTCGGAGAGACCCAGTACTTC
TRBJ2-1 | TRBV4-2 | TRBD2 | - | CASSQKLRTSGVHNEQFF | TGTGCCAGCAGCCAAAAGCTCAGGACTAGCGGGGTCCACAATGAGCAGTTCTTC
TRBJ2-1 | TRBV9 | - | - | CASSPRGGGQFF | TGTGCCAGCAGCCCCCGCGGGGGCGGGCAGTTCTTC
TRBJ2-1 | TRBV29-1 | - | many | CSVEDQGNRENEQFF | TGCAGCGTTGAAGATCAGGGGAACAGGGAAAATGAGCAGTTCTTC
TRBJ1-1 | TRBV7-9 | - | - | CASSYLQGQNTEAFF | TGTGCCAGCAGCTATCTACAGGGACAGAACACTGAAGCTTTCTTT
TRBJ2-5 | TRBV5-1 | - | few | CASSLDQGRETQYF | TGCGCCAGCAGCTTGGACCAGGGGCGTGAGACCCAGTACTTC
TRBJ2-2 | TRBV20-1 | TRBD1 | - | CSARVGTGPDTGELFF | TGCAGTGCTAGAGTTGGGACAGGGCCGGACACCGGGGAGCTGTTTTTT
TRBJ2-3 | TRBV3-1 | TRBD2 | - | CASSKDSATGTSGTDTQYF | TGTGCCAGCAGCAAGGACTCAGCCACCGGGACTAGCGGCACAGATACGCAGTATTTT
TRBJ2-7 | TRBV28 | - | few | CASSPAVAGREQYF | TGTGCCAGCAGCCCCGCGGTAGCTGGTCGCGAGCAGTACTTC
TRBJ2-5 | TRBV21-1 | - | few | CASSPWEGNQETQYF | TGTGCCAGCAGCCCCTGGGAGGGCAACCAAGAGACCCAGTACTTC
TRBJ1-6 | TRBV12-3/TRBV12-4 | - | few | CASSPYGGAGSPLHF | TGTGCCAGCAGCCCCTACGGCGGGGCGGGCTCACCCCTCCACTTT
TRBJ1-2 | TRBV6-1 | - | once | CASSELPAGSYGYTF | TGTGCCAGCAGTGAACTTCCCGCAGGAAGCTATGGCTACACCTTC
TRBJ2-1 | TRBV6-2/TRBV6-3 | TRBD2 | few | CASSKRLAGYYNEQFF | TGTGCCAGCAGTAAACGACTAGCGGGGTACTACAATGAGCAGTTCTTC
TRBJ2-2 | TRBV4-2 | - | - | CASSQGGLAGELFF | TGTGCCAGCAGCCAAGGAGGGTTGGCCGGGGAGCTGTTTTTT
TRBJ2-7 | TRBV11-2 | TRBD1 | - | CASSPWTGDSYEQYF | TGTGCCAGCAGCCCTTGGACAGGAGACTCCTACGAGCAGTACTTC
TRBJ2-2 | TRBV5-1 | - | few | CASSLELNTGELFF | TGCGCCAGCAGCTTGGAATTGAACACCGGGGAGCTGTTTTTT
TRBJ2-7 | TRBV10-3 | - | many | CAISYMGHEQYF | TGTGCCATCAGCTACATGGGCCACGAGCAGTACTTC
TRBJ2-1 | TRBV7-9 | - | - | CASSLVGGLSYNEQFF | TGTGCCAGCAGCTTAGTGGGGGGCCTCTCCTACAATGAGCAGTTCTTC
TRBJ2-7 | TRBV6-1 | - | - | CASRFGQGLSYEQYF | TGTGCCAGCAGGTTTGGTCAGGGACTCTCCTACGAGCAGTACTTC
TRBJ2-1 | TRBV10-3 | - | - | CAISVANEQFF | TGTGCCATCAGTGTAGCCAATGAGCAGTTCTTC
TRBJ2-1 | TRBV4-3 | - | few | CASSQGSFGDEQFF | TGCGCCAGCAGCCAGGGCTCTTTCGGGGATGAGCAGTTCTTC
TRBJ1-1 | TRBV20-1 | - | - | CSARVIKQGYTEAFF | TGCAGTGCTAGAGTGATAAAACAGGGCTACACTGAAGCTTTCTTT
TRBJ2-7 | TRBV7-8 | - | - | CASSLSAGLLDEQYF | TGTGCCAGCAGCTTATCGGCCGGCCTGCTGGACGAGCAGTACTTC
TRBJ2-7 | TRBV5-1 | TRBD2 | many | CASSLGSSGSYEQYF | TGTGCCAGCAGTTTGGGGTCTAGCGGATCCTACGAGCAGTACTTC
TRBJ1-6 | TRBV11-3 | TRBD1 | - | CASSLRGGSGLGSPLHF | TGTGCCAGCAGCTTAAGAGGGGGCAGCGGCCTGGGGTCACCCCTCCACTTT
TRBJ1-1 | TRBV12-3/TRBV12-4 | - | few | CASSAIVSEAFF | TGTGCCAGCAGTGCAATAGTTTCTGAAGCTTTCTTT
TRBJ2-5 | TRBV20-1 | - | few | CSARDLYGQETQYF | TGCAGTGCTAGAGATCTATACGGGCAAGAGACCCAGTACTTC
TRBJ2-3 | TRBV15 | - | - | CATSSPVERLDTQYF | TGTGCCACCAGCAGCCCCGTGGAACGGCTGGATACGCAGTATTTT
TRBJ2-1 | TRBV4-3 | - | - | CASSQEGGYSYNEQFF | TGCGCCAGCAGCCAAGAAGGCGGGTACTCCTACAATGAGCAGTTCTTC
TRBJ1-6 | TRBV2 | TRBD1 | - | CASSGTAPNSPLHF | TGTGCCAGCTCCGGGACAGCCCCAAATTCACCCCTCCACTTT
TRBJ2-7 | TRBV20-1 | - | few | CSADGVRGSYEQYF | TGCAGTGCTGACGGAGTGAGGGGGTCCTACGAGCAGTACTTC
TRBJ2-5 | TRBV9 | - | - | CASSPVSWYQETQYF | TGTGCCAGCAGCCCCGTCTCGTGGTACCAAGAGACCCAGTACTTC
TRBJ2-1 | TRBV5-1 | TRBD2 | - | CASSLVGTIGNNEQFF | TGCGCCAGCAGCTTGGTAGGGACTATCGGGAACAATGAGCAGTTCTTC
TRBJ1-4 | TRBV4-2 | - | few | CASSRAGGAGNEKLFF | TGTGCCAGCAGCCGAGCTGGGGGCGCGGGTAATGAAAAACTGTTTTTT
TRBJ2-3 | TRBV20-1 | - | many | CSAKLLGDLHPDTQYF | TGCAGTGCTAAACTGTTGGGGGACCTACACCCGGATACGCAGTATTTT
TRBJ1-5 | TRBV2 | - | - | CASRALSGSNQPQHF | TGTGCCAGCAGGGCCCTCTCAGGGTCGAATCAGCCCCAGCATTTT
TRBJ1-3 | TRBV12-3/TRBV12-4 | TRBD1 | few | CASTQGALGNTIYF | TGTGCCAGCACCCAGGGGGCGCTGGGAAACACCATATATTTT
TRBJ1-2 | TRBV29-1 | TRBD1 | few | CSARQGPNYGYTF | TGCAGCGCGAGACAGGGACCTAACTATGGCTACACCTTC
TRBJ2-2 | TRBV10-3 | - | - | CAISENTGELFF | TGTGCCATCAGTGAGAACACCGGGGAGCTGTTTTTT
TRBJ2-3 | TRBV27 | TRBD1 | few | CASSPDRVEGTDTQYF | TGTGCCAGCAGTCCCGACAGGGTCGAGGGAACAGATACGCAGTATTTT